Included here is one TCR beta chain sequence, with context. Study members were between about 18 and 100 years old and lived in over 20 US regions. Participant reports of clinical history set cohort assignment. Germline V gives CDR1 LGHDT, CDR2 YNNKEL (reference sequence). This CDR3 spans 17 amino acids. Trimming left V 2 bases short and J 2 bases short, with 16 bases between. Original analysis: The assay estimated nucleated cells by amplifying reference gene primers. The method was immunoSEQ multiplex PCR; TCRdb's version includes in-frame clones alone and lacks a portion of them. V, J and clone size were drawn from that table, and D and trimming were deduced from the DNA. The profile shows over 350,000 clones, nearly 90% of them singletons. This record belongs to a study of blood T cell repertoires in COVID-19. Study at large: Sources were T cells, B-cell-depleted T cells, or PBMCs; the material itself was cDNA or gDNA.

Sequencing input: PBMCs or T cells enriched from blood (not recorded which). The V and J genes are TRBV3-1 (or the pseudogene TRBV3-2) and TRBJ1-3, with D perhaps matching TRBD1 (5 bases). This TCR was sampled from a woman aged 18-29 years with acute COVID-19. The CDR3 loop reads CASSQRTRTVPGNTIYF. The CDR3 region has the DNA TGTGCCAGCAGCCAAAGGACAAGGACCGTTCCTGGAAACACCATATATTTT.